This paragraph reports one T cell receptor (beta chain). Germline CDR1 MNHEY, CDR2 SMNVEV (reference sequence). CDR3 length: 15 residues. V lost 3 bases and J 3 bases, leaving 14 bases between the germline ends. This sample is part of a study of blood T cell repertoires in COVID-19. Study-wide context: Italy, Spain and the United States were the sources of the convalescent and acute COVID-19 samples.

Here immunoSEQ multiplex PCR was the method, and the copy in TCRdb shows in-frame clones only, minus some. The profile shows about 120,000 clones, roughly 79% of them singletons. The chain has TRBV27 and TRBJ1-2; no reliable D call. Sample: peripheral blood. The receptor was isolated from a human donor in a cohort sampled during active COVID-19. The CDR3 loop reads CASSLEGISHYGYTF. CDR3 bases: TGTGCCAGCAGTTTGGAGGGAATTTCACACTATGGCTACACCTTC.